This record covers a single TCR beta chain. The data are from a study of technical replicates of blood from a few donors. TCRdb's table, derived via immunoSEQ multiplex PCR, lists solely in-frame clones and lacks some. Of 55,000 to 70,000 clones detected, approximately 86% appear once; the ten largest clones hold 5%. Between the trimmed V and J ends, which lost 0 bases and 3 bases, there was a span of 13 bases. CDR3 size: 15 residues. Germline-derived CDR1 and CDR2 are SGDLS and YYNGEE. The chain joins TRBV9 to TRBJ2-7, with a weak D call TRBD1 (5 bases). This TCR was sampled from a human donor in good health. Some clones in this sample may be carry-over from other donors' samples. Sequencing input: PBMCs. The CDR3 sequence: CASSVAPGQFYEQYF. CDR3 bases: TGTGCCAGCAGCGTAGCGCCAGGGCAGTTCTACGAGCAGTACTTC. Looking up the rest from reference TRBV9 and TRBJ2-7 gives the full variable domain: DSGVTQTPKHLITATGQRVTLRCSPRSGDLSVYWYQQSLDQGLQFLIQYYNGEERAKGNILERFSAQQFPDLHSELNLSSLELGDSALYFCASSVAPGQFYEQYFGPGTRLTVT.